This T cell receptor (beta chain) was captured by sequencing in a study of blood T cell repertoires in COVID-19. For the study at large: The study drew acute and convalescent COVID-19 samples from the United States, Italy and Spain.

In the original processing: Cell counts per sample came from amplifying reference gene primers. Sequencing used immunoSEQ multiplex PCR; TCRdb keeps in-frame clones, though not all of them. V, J and clone size are those of that table, while D and trimming were read from the DNA. In the table there are some 150,000 clones, about 85% of which are singletons. The CDR3 spans 14 residues. Trimming removed 0 bases at V and 4 bases at J, with 8 bases between. From germline, CDR1 is ENHRY and CDR2 SYGVKD. The chain has TRBV10-3 and TRBJ2-3, with no clear D. Sample: peripheral blood. The receptor's source is a man aged 55 to 69 who had recovered from COVID-19. CDR3 residues: CAISESAIADTQYF. CDR3 nucleotide sequence: TGTGCCATCAGTGAGTCGGCCATTGCAGATACGCAGTATTTT.